These 19 T cell receptor beta chains share one sample of origin, sequenced in a study of identical twins. TCRdb independently ran MiXCR on the 5' RACE reads; one entry per CDR3 protein. The repertoire holds some 1,600,000 distinct CDR3 sequences, with about 32% as singletons. The sequenced sample consisted of cord blood. The source is a newborn girl in good health.

This chain uses TRBV7-2 with TRBJ2-7; perhaps D is TRBD1 or TRBD2 (6 bases each). This CDR3 has 16 amino acids. Germline CDR1 and CDR2: SGHTA and FQGNSA. V lost 1 base and J lost 1, with 14 bases in between. The CDR3 is CASSLGGAVSSYEQYF. The CDR3 DNA follows: TGTGCCAGCAGCTTAGGGGGGGCAGTTTCTTCCTACGAGCAGTACTTC.

This clonotype was seen a handful of times. The rearrangement links TRBV11-2 to TRBJ2-1; 7 bases fit TRBD2. There are 17 residues in the CDR3. Germline CDR1 reads SGHAT; CDR2 reads FQNNGV. The ends lost 6 bases at V and 4 bases at J; junction bases unmatched: 15. The CDR3 spells CASSFTSAGVPYNEQFF. CDR3 in DNA: TGTGCCAGCAGTTTTACGTCCGCGGGAGTCCCGTACAATGAGCAGTTCTTC.

This clonotype was seen a few times. The V call is TRBV12-3 or TRBV12-4, the J call TRBJ1-1; D is possibly TRBD1 (6 bases). Trimming removed 5 bases from V and 0 bases from J, with 13 bases in between. The CDR3 covers 15 residues. The CDR3 is CASSEPGHMNTEAFF. The DNA of the CDR3 is TGTGCCAGCAGTGAACCGGGACACATGAACACTGAAGCTTTCTTT.

The CDR3 bases are TGTGCCAGCAGTGATCCCCTAGCGGGGGGGAACACAGATACGCAGTATTTT. Residues: CASSDPLAGGNTDTQYF. This rearrangement joins TRBV2 to TRBJ2-3; 12 nucleotides align to TRBD2. V lost 3 bases and J lost 2; bases outside the gene matches: 6. The CDR3 is 17 residues long. Germline CDR1 and CDR2: SNHLY and FYNNEI.

The CDR3 DNA sequence: TGTGCCAGCAGTTACGGACTAGCGGGGCAAGAGACCCAGTACTTC. Translation gives CASSYGLAGQETQYF. The V gene is TRBV6-6, the J gene TRBJ2-5; 12 bases align to TRBD2. The junction had 0 bases not matched to a gene; V was cut back by 2 bases and J by 2 bases. The germline gives CDR1 MNHNY, CDR2 SVGAGI (reference sequence). This CDR3 has 15 residues.

A few counts support this clonotype. CDR3 in amino acids: CASSLKSERETQYF. DNA for the CDR3: TGTGCCAGCAGCTTAAAGTCCGAAAGGGAGACCCAGTACTTC. This sequence joins TRBV7-2 and TRBJ2-5; D unclear. Germline V gene sequence: CDR1 SGHTA, CDR2 FQGNSA. The CDR3 is 14 residues long. V lost 2 bases and J lost 5, with 12 bases in between.

This clonotype was seen more than once but under ten times. V is TRBV7-2 and J is TRBJ2-1, with TRBD2 matching 9 bases. This CDR3 is 15 amino acids long. V lost 6 bases to trimming and J lost 6 bases; unmatched junction nucleotides: 9. CDR1 and CDR2 from the germline V gene are SGHTA and FQGNSA. The CDR3 sequence: CASSPPGLALNEQFF. The DNA for the CDR3 is TGTGCCAGCAGTCCTCCGGGACTAGCTCTCAATGAGCAGTTCTTC.

This clonotype was recorded at least ten times. The genes are TRBV5-1 and TRBJ2-1; 14 nucleotides align to TRBD2. V shed 5 bases, J shed 2 bases, and the junction held 6 bases outside the gene matches. The CDR3 sequence is 17 residues long. Germline loops: CDR1 SGHRS, CDR2 YFSETQ. The CDR3 region has the DNA TGCGCCAGCAGTACCAGACTAGCGGGGGGGCCCTACAATGAGCAGTTCTTC. It yields the protein CASSTRLAGGPYNEQFF.

A single count supports this clonotype. This chain uses TRBV7-9 with TRBJ2-5; D unclear. V was pared by 2 bases and J by 4 bases, with 14 bases between. Germline V gene sequence: CDR1 SEHNR, CDR2 FQNEAQ (reference sequence). The CDR3 has 15 amino acids. CDR3 amino acids: CASSLSLEDGETQYF. CDR3 DNA sequence: TGTGCCAGCAGCTTAAGCTTAGAGGACGGAGAGACCCAGTACTTC.

This chain uses TRBV7-9 with TRBJ2-4, with 10 bases matching TRBD2. The DNA end favors TRBJ2-7, so the J call may be wrong. This CDR3 region has 16 residues. The germline gives CDR1 SEHNR, CDR2 FQNEAQ (reference sequence). Here the CDR3 reads CASSPTVAGGLDEQYF. The CDR3 coding sequence is TGTGCCAGCAGCCCCACTGTAGCGGGAGGCTTGGACGAGCAGTACTTC.

This clonotype was counted many times. The rearrangement joins TRBV6-6 to TRBJ1-2; 7 bases fit TRBD1. The CDR3 has 15 amino acids. Germline CDR1 and CDR2: MNHNY and SVGAGI (reference sequence). With 0 bases clipped from V and 0 bases from J, the junction kept 1 base outside the gene matches. The CDR3 reads CASSYSGTANYGYTF. The DNA for the CDR3 is TGTGCCAGCAGTTACTCCGGGACAGCTAACTATGGCTACACCTTC.

The rearrangement uses TRBV14 and TRBJ2-1; the match to TRBD2 covers 7 bases. V trimming: 3 bases; J trimming: 7 bases; junction bases outside the gene matches: 9. CDR3 length equals 15 residues. Germline V gives CDR1 SGHDN, CDR2 FVKESK. This CDR3 reads CASSQVQRGGNEQFF. Written as DNA, the CDR3 is TGTGCCAGCAGCCAGGTGCAGCGGGGAGGTAATGAGCAGTTCTTC.

This chain uses TRBV20-1 with TRBJ2-5; 9 bases fit TRBD1. V lost 3 bases and J lost 5; bases outside the gene matches: 13. Germline CDR1 is DFQATT and CDR2 is SNEGSKA (reference sequence). There are 16 residues in the CDR3. CDR3 in DNA: TGCAGTGCTAGTCTCTTTGGGGGACAGGGAGGGGAGACCCAGTACTTC. It yields the protein CSASLFGGQGGETQYF.

This clonotype was seen only a few times. The CDR3 sequence is CASSLVHTQYF. CDR3 in DNA: TGTGCCAGCAGCTTGGTGCATACGCAGTATTTT. The chain carries TRBV7-2 and TRBJ2-3, with D uncertain. Germline V CDR1 and CDR2: SGHTA, FQGNSA. V lost 3 bases and J 7 bases, leaving 5 bases between the germline ends. The CDR3 spans 11 residues.

The rearrangement uses TRBV5-1 and TRBJ2-6; D assignment may be TRBD1 or TRBD2 (5 bases each). Trimming stripped 4 bases from V and 3 bases from J, with 14 bases between. The CDR3 length is 16 residues. Germline V gives CDR1 SGHRS, CDR2 YFSETQ. DNA of the CDR3: TGCGCCAGCAGCACTTTAAAGGGGAGTGGGGCCAACGTCCTGACTTTC. As protein: CASSTLKGSGANVLTF.

This clonotype was counted between two and nine times. The V call is TRBV7-9, the J call TRBJ2-1; 8 nucleotides align to TRBD2. In germline, CDR1 is SEHNR, CDR2 FQNEAQ (reference sequence). V dropped 5 bases and J dropped 0; count of bases not matched to a gene: 15. There are 19 residues in the CDR3. Here the CDR3 DNA reads TGTGCCAGCAGCCCCGAAGCTTTCCTAGCGGGCCTCTCCTACAATGAGCAGTTCTTC. Translated: CASSPEAFLAGLSYNEQFF.

The V gene is TRBV2, the J gene TRBJ1-2; D is ambiguous. Trimming removed 6 bases from V and 5 bases from J, with 13 bases in between. This CDR3 comprises 13 residues. In germline, CDR1 is SNHLY, CDR2 FYNNEI. The CDR3 DNA reads as TGTGCCAGCAGGCAGGACGGGAATTATGGCTACACCTTC. It is translated as CASRQDGNYGYTF.

The sample holds a few counts of this clonotype. The junction departs from germline at one end; a sequencing error may be responsible. The chain is built from TRBV7-7 and TRBJ2-3; 7 bases line up with TRBD1. CDR3 length: 14 residues. Per germline, CDR1 SSHAT and CDR2 FNYEAQ (reference sequence). For the CDR3, the DNA is TGTGCTAGCAGCCCGACAGGGTTGGGGGATACGCAGTATTTT. It translates to CASSPTGLGDTQYF.

About this clonotype itself: Its ends do not fully match the called genes, so a read error is possible. The rearrangement links TRBV3-1 to TRBJ1-1; 7 bases map to TRBD1. Germline V gene sequence: CDR1 LGHDT, CDR2 YNNKEL (reference sequence). The CDR3 extends over 14 amino acids. This CDR3 is CAGSHEDRWTEAFF. The CDR3 DNA reads TGTGCCGGCAGCCATGAGGACAGGTGGACTGAAGCTTTCTTT.